These 13 T cell receptor beta chains originate from one sample sequenced in a study of cytomegalovirus exposure and HLA in healthy donors. The PCR made use of 60 Vbeta and 13 Jbeta primers. Measured with immunoSEQ multiplex PCR; TCRdb has only the in-frame clones, and not every one. This sample has about 140,000 clones; about three quarters occur once, and the top ten carry roughly 1.3%. Specimen: PBMCs. The receptors shown here come from a woman aged 40 to 50 in good health and CMV-seronegative.

The V and J genes are TRBV7-2 and TRBJ1-1, with TRBD1 identical over 7 bases. This CDR3 contains 14 residues. With V trimmed by 6 bases and J by 3 bases, 7 bases remained unmatched. CDR1 and CDR2 (germline): SGHTA, FQGNSA. The CDR3 region is CASRLRQGYTEAFF. The CDR3 DNA follows: TGTGCCAGCAGACTAAGACAGGGTTACACTGAAGCTTTCTTT.

V usage is TRBV7-9 and J usage is TRBJ2-4, with D possibly TRBD2 on 6 matching bases. V lost 0 bases and J lost 9, with 12 bases in between. CDR1 and CDR2 (germline): SEHNR, FQNEAQ (reference sequence). The CDR3 is made up of 14 amino acids. This CDR3 is CASSLAEGLGIQYF. DNA of the CDR3: TGTGCCAGCAGCTTAGCGGAGGGGTTGGGCATTCAGTACTTC.

This sequence joins TRBV2 and TRBJ2-1; possibly TRBD1 for D (5 bases). Trimming stripped 0 bases from V and 2 bases from J, with 11 bases between. This CDR3 has 16 amino acids. Germline V CDR1 and CDR2: SNHLY, FYNNEI. The CDR3 is CASSEAGRAAYNEQFF. The CDR3 bases are TGTGCCAGCAGTGAAGCGGGCAGGGCAGCCTACAATGAGCAGTTCTTC.

This clone was recorded a few times. This chain uses TRBV5-5 with TRBJ2-7, with D possibly matching TRBD2 (5 bases). This CDR3 has 14 residues. The germline CDR1 and CDR2 sequences are SGHKS and YYEKEE (reference sequence). Trimming left V 0 bases short and J 9 bases short, with 16 bases between. The CDR3: CASSLAPGQSGQYV. The CDR3 DNA is TGTGCCAGCAGCTTGGCCCCAGGTCAGAGCGGGCAGTACGTC.

V gene TRBV7-2 combines with J gene TRBJ1-6; D may be TRBD1 (5 bases). Looked up from germline, CDR1 is SGHTA and CDR2 is FQGNSA. The CDR3 has 13 amino acids. Trimming shortened V by 1 base and J by 12 bases, and 10 bases separated the two germline ends. CDR3 bases: TGTGCCAGCAGCTTAGGTCCCGGGGGACCCCTCCACTTT. This gives the protein CASSLGPGGPLHF.

J is TRBJ2-7 and V is TRBV27; the D gene is possibly TRBD1 (6 bases). This CDR3 is built from 14 residues. Germline CDR1 is MNHEY and CDR2 is SMNVEV (reference sequence). V lost 4 bases and J 5 bases, leaving 15 bases between the germline ends. The CDR3 here is CASSSNYRADEQYF. The CDR3 region has the DNA TGTGCCAGCAGTTCTAACTACAGGGCCGACGAGCAGTACTTC.

The chain is built from TRBV4-1 and TRBJ1-6; tentative D call: TRBD1 (6 bases). There are 17 residues in the CDR3. Germline V lookup: CDR1 MGHRA, CDR2 YSYEKL. V lost 1 base and J 1 base, leaving 11 bases between the germline ends. The CDR3 sequence is CASSQVQGFSYNSPLHF. The CDR3, as DNA: TGCGCCAGCAGCCAAGTGCAGGGGTTTTCCTATAATTCACCCCTCCACTTT.

The chain carries TRBV6-1 and TRBJ1-3, with 9 bases lining up with TRBD1. CDR1 is MNHNS, CDR2 SASEGT, per germline. This CDR3 has 15 residues. Trimming at V came to 4 bases and at J to 4 bases, leaving 5 bases not matched to a gene. Here the CDR3 reads CASSARGQGGNTIYF. Here the CDR3 DNA reads TGTGCCAGCAGTGCCAGGGGACAGGGAGGAAACACCATATATTTT.

DNA of the CDR3: TGCAGCGTTGAAGGCCTAAGAGGCACTGAAGCTTTCTTT. It specifies CSVEGLRGTEAFF. This sequence joins TRBV29-1 and TRBJ1-1; D is ambiguous. Germline V gives CDR1 SQVTM, CDR2 ANQGSEA. Trimming pared 1 base from V and 4 bases from J, leaving 10 bases between. The CDR3 length is 13 residues.

The chain links TRBV10-3 to TRBJ2-5; D gene unclear. The germline V and J ends were trimmed by 3 bases and 2 bases, with 4 bases remaining between them. The CDR3 is 12 amino acids. Germline CDR1 and CDR2: ENHRY and SYGVKD. CDR3 sequence reads: CAISDRQETQYF. The CDR3 DNA reads TGTGCCATCAGTGATCGGCAAGAGACCCAGTACTTC.

This clone has a single count. V gene TRBV5-6 combines with J gene TRBJ1-2, with D hard to call. V lost 2 bases, J lost 8 bases, and 10 bases lay in between. Germline values: CDR1 SGHDT, CDR2 YYEEEE. The CDR3 spans 12 residues. The CDR3 region is CASSFIFRGYTF. The CDR3 nucleotides read TGTGCCAGCAGCTTCATCTTTCGGGGCTACACCTTC.

This clone was detected a few times. V is TRBV7-3 and J is TRBJ2-7; possible D gene TRBD1, 5 bases. The CDR3 consists of 14 residues. The V and J ends lost 1 base and 2 bases respectively, with 9 bases between them. Germline CDR1 is SGHTA and CDR2 is FQGTGA. CDR3 sequence (DNA): TGTGCCAGCAGCTTAAAGGCAGGGCCCTACGAGCAGTACTTC. Its protein is CASSLKAGPYEQYF.

As regards this clone: The junction shows a germline mismatch at one end, possibly a read error. The CDR3 DNA reads as TGTGCCAGCAGAGAAGACAGGGGAGGTAATCAGCCCCAGCATTTT. The encoded protein is CASREDRGGNQPQHF. The genes are TRBV2 and TRBJ1-5, with 8 bases that match TRBD1. CDR1 SNHLY and CDR2 FYNNEI come from the germline V gene. This CDR3 spans 15 amino acids.